Each of the 27 T cell receptor beta chains below was sequenced from the same sample in a study of T cell repertoires in cytomegalovirus infection. Their target antigens are unknown. MiXCR, run by TCRdb on the reads, gives a single entry per CDR3 protein. The data show some 200,000 distinct CDR3 sequences, roughly two fifths seen once. This material consisted of CD8+ T cells from cultured PBMCs, taken from culture after CMV antigen stimulation. Receptors originate from a human donor in good health (CMV status not recorded). Some clones in this sample may be carry-over from other donors' samples.

This clonotype was counted many times. V gene TRBV7-6 combines with J gene TRBJ2-1; D possibly corresponds to TRBD1 (5 bases). Germline loops: CDR1 SGHVS, CDR2 FNYEAQ. The CDR3 spans 16 residues. V gave up 5 bases and J gave up 0 bases, with 14 bases separating them. The CDR3 protein is CASSMTVLSSYNEQFF. The DNA for the CDR3 is TGTGCCAGCAGCATGACAGTTCTGAGCTCCTACAATGAGCAGTTCTTC. The full variable domain, in which reference TRBV7-6 and TRBJ2-1 provide the parts outside the CDR3, is GAGVSQSPRYKVTKRGQDVALRCDPISGHVSLYWYRQALGQGPEFLTYFNYEAQQDKSGLPNDRFSAERPEGSISTLTIQRTEQRDSAMYRCASSMTVLSSYNEQFFGPGTRLTVL.

This clonotype was recorded a few times. CDR3 sequence reads: CASSREPGGDSNQPQHF. In DNA form, the CDR3 reads TGTGCCAGCAGCCGTGAACCAGGGGGTGATAGCAATCAGCCCCAGCATTTT. The chain uses TRBV7-2 and TRBJ1-5; 7 positions match TRBD1. The CDR3 extends over 17 amino acids. Germline lookup yields CDR1 SGHTA and CDR2 FQGNSA. With 5 bases clipped from V and 0 bases from J, the junction kept 10 bases outside the gene matches. Looking up the rest from reference TRBV7-2 and TRBJ1-5 gives the full variable domain: GAGVSQSPSNKVTEKGKDVELRCDPISGHTALYWYRQSLGQGLEFLIYFQGNSAPDKSGLPSDRFSAERTGGSVSTLTIQRTQQEDSAVYLCASSREPGGDSNQPQHFGDGTRLSIL.

V and J are TRBV27 and TRBJ1-4; the match to TRBD1 covers 9 bases. CDR3 length: 17 residues. Unmatched junction bases numbered 17, after V lost 9 bases and J lost 6 bases. Looked up from germline, CDR1 is MNHEY and CDR2 is SMNVEV (reference sequence). Here the CDR3 DNA reads TGTGCCAGACGTGAAGTATCCAGACAGGGGGAACATGAAAAACTGTTTTTT. As protein: CARREVSRQGEHEKLFF.

The chain recombines TRBV12-5 with TRBJ2-2; D is uncertain. Germline values: CDR1 LGHNT, CDR2 FRNRAP. CDR3 length: 15 amino acids. Between the trimmed V and J ends, which lost 5 bases and 0 bases, there was a span of 10 bases. CDR3 amino acids: CASGIGPANTGELFF. As DNA, the CDR3 is TGTGCTAGTGGTATAGGGCCCGCGAACACCGGGGAGCTGTTTTTT.

V is TRBV20-1 and J is TRBJ1-5; the D gene is possibly TRBD1 (5 bases). CDR3 length: 14 residues. Germline V lookup: CDR1 DFQATT, CDR2 SNEGSKA (reference sequence). Trimming took off 1 base at V and 6 bases at J, with 13 bases between the two ends. The CDR3 DNA is TGCAGTGCTAGAGTTCCAGGGAGACGTCAGCCCCAGCATTTT. Translation gives CSARVPGRRQPQHF.

This clonotype was seen a few times. The genes are TRBV27 and TRBJ2-7; D perhaps matches TRBD1 (6 bases). Germline assignment: CDR1 MNHEY and CDR2 SMNVEV (reference sequence). Trimming took 0 bases from V and 1 from J, leaving 13 bases between them. The CDR3 covers 16 residues. The CDR3 here is CASSLSKGTPSYEQYF. DNA for the CDR3: TGTGCCAGCAGTTTATCGAAAGGGACACCTTCCTACGAGCAGTACTTC.

This clonotype was seen a handful of times. This chain uses TRBV9 with TRBJ2-7; 7 bases fit TRBD1. Trimming cost V 4 bases and J 1 base; bases outside gene matches: 8. Germline values: CDR1 SGDLS, CDR2 YYNGEE. The CDR3 has 15 amino acids. CDR3 amino acids: CASSPAGTESYEQYF. The CDR3 DNA follows: TGTGCCAGCAGCCCAGCCGGGACAGAGTCCTACGAGCAGTACTTC.

The V gene is TRBV12-5, the J gene TRBJ2-1; D perhaps matches TRBD2 (5 bases). V was trimmed by 5 bases and J by 3 bases, leaving 8 bases between them. The germline CDR1 and CDR2 sequences are LGHNT and FRNRAP. CDR3 length: 13 residues. CDR3 DNA: TGTGCTAGTGGTCACGGACTCTACAATGAGCAGTTCTTC. Translated, it gives CASGHGLYNEQFF.

This clonotype was counted ten times or more. The J gene is TRBJ1-1, the V gene TRBV10-3; a possible D gene is TRBD1 (6 bases). There are 12 residues in the CDR3. The V gene lost 6 bases and the J gene lost 1 base, with 6 bases spanning the gap. CDR1 and CDR2 (germline): ENHRY, SYGVKD. CDR3: CAIRDRNTEAFF. CDR3 nucleotide sequence: TGTGCCATCAGGGACAGGAACACTGAAGCTTTCTTT.

This chain connects TRBV7-9 to TRBJ2-5; D is tentatively TRBD1 or TRBD2 (6 bases each). The V and J ends lost 5 bases and 4 bases respectively, with 14 bases between them. There are 14 residues in the CDR3. Per germline, CDR1 SEHNR and CDR2 FQNEAQ (reference sequence). The CDR3 nucleotides are TGTGCCAGCAGCCCCCCGGGGGCCCCAGAGACCCAGTACTTC. Protein product: CASSPPGAPETQYF.

The chain couples TRBV27 to TRBJ2-1, with D possibly TRBD2 on 6 matching bases. The V gene lost 7 bases and the J gene lost 3 bases, with 16 bases spanning the gap. There are 15 residues in the CDR3. The germline CDR1 and CDR2 sequences are MNHEY and SMNVEV (reference sequence). The CDR3, as DNA: TGTGCCAGCACCCTAGGGCGGGGTTTCTACAATGAGCAGTTCTTC. It translates to CASTLGRGFYNEQFF.

The chain combines TRBV11-2 with TRBJ1-1; D gene uncertain. The CDR3 totals 16 residues. The germline V and J ends were trimmed by 0 bases and 1 base, with 12 bases remaining between them. The germline V gene encodes CDR1 SGHAT and CDR2 FQNNGV. CDR3 nucleotides: TGTGCCAGCAGCTTAGATCCCGGACCGGGGAACACTGAAGCTTTCTTT. This translates into CASSLDPGPGNTEAFF.

The V and J genes are TRBV27 and TRBJ2-7, with TRBD1 identical over 7 bases. The V gene end was trimmed by 3 bases and the J gene end by 4 bases; junction bases not matched to a gene: 6. In germline, CDR1 is MNHEY, CDR2 SMNVEV (reference sequence). The CDR3 has 14 amino acids. This CDR3 reads CASSLDGRGYEQYF. DNA for the CDR3: TGTGCCAGCAGTTTGGATGGCAGGGGGTACGAGCAGTACTTC.

The chain combines TRBV5-6 with TRBJ1-5; D not resolved. The CDR3 covers 15 residues. Trimming cost V 0 bases and J 7 bases, with 14 bases left between them. The germline V gene has CDR1 SGHDT and CDR2 YYEEEE. This chain's CDR3 is CASSLGVSRRQPQHF. DNA of the CDR3: TGTGCCAGCAGCTTGGGGGTATCTAGGAGACAGCCCCAGCATTTT.

The rearrangement links TRBV20-1 to TRBJ2-7; 8 bases line up with TRBD2. V lost 3 bases and J lost 7; bases outside the gene matches: 5. The CDR3 covers 12 residues. Looked up from germline, CDR1 is DFQATT and CDR2 is SNEGSKA (reference sequence). The CDR3: CSASGGRIEQYF. The CDR3 bases are TGCAGTGCTAGCGGCGGGAGGATAGAGCAGTACTTC.

This clonotype has only a few counts. The gene calls are TRBV7-9 and TRBJ2-7; possibly TRBD1 for D (5 bases). The germline V gene has CDR1 SEHNR and CDR2 FQNEAQ (reference sequence). V was cut by 3 bases and J by 7 bases, with 10 bases left in between. The CDR3 runs to 12 residues. CDR3 coding DNA: TGTGCCAGCAGCTTGAACCGACAGGAGCAGTACTTC. Translated, it gives CASSLNRQEQYF.

This clonotype was recorded a few times. The V call is TRBV6-1, the J call TRBJ1-2, with 9 bases that match TRBD1. Germline V gene sequence: CDR1 MNHNS, CDR2 SASEGT. This CDR3 spans 14 amino acids. V shed 5 bases, J shed 4 bases, and the junction held 5 bases outside the gene matches. The DNA of the CDR3 is TGTGCCAGCAGTAAATGGACAGGGGTCTATGGCTACACCTTC. It codes for CASSKWTGVYGYTF.

This clonotype was observed a few times. V and J are TRBV19 and TRBJ1-4; D call uncertain. Per the germline V gene, CDR1 is LNHDA and CDR2 is SQIVND (reference sequence). V dropped 3 bases and J dropped 2 bases, with 10 bases sitting between them. CDR3 length: 15 amino acids. The CDR3 DNA reads as TGTGCCAGTAGTATTCCGCAGCAGACTAATGAAAAACTGTTTTTT. It specifies CASSIPQQTNEKLFF.

The chain combines TRBV15 with TRBJ2-1; 9 positions match TRBD2. This CDR3 spans 12 amino acids. V was clipped by 9 bases and J by 9 bases; unmatched bases: 6. CDR1 and CDR2 from the germline V gene are LNHNV and YYDKDF (reference sequence). In nucleotides, the CDR3 is TGTGCCACGAGGCGGGAGGGGGCTGAGCAGTTCTTC. Protein sequence: CATRREGAEQFF.

This chain links TRBV4-1 with TRBJ2-1; TRBD2 matches 13 bases. This CDR3 is 19 amino acids long. The J segment lost 6 bases and the V segment lost 4 bases, leaving 15 bases of the junction unmatched. CDR1 is MGHRA and CDR2 is YSYEKL in the germline V gene. The CDR3 coding sequence is TGCGCCAGCAGCCCCCACCCTCCCGGACTAGCGGGAGACCGCAATGAGCAGTTCTTC. Encoded protein: CASSPHPPGLAGDRNEQFF.

The J gene is TRBJ1-5, the V gene TRBV27, with D hard to call. Per the germline V gene, CDR1 is MNHEY and CDR2 is SMNVEV (reference sequence). The CDR3 sequence is 15 residues long. Trimming pared 5 bases from V and 6 bases from J, leaving 17 bases between. The CDR3 protein is CASSLKWEGLQPQHF. CDR3 sequence (DNA): TGTGCCAGCAGTCTAAAATGGGAGGGCCTTCAGCCCCAGCATTTT.

This clonotype was detected a few times. The rearrangement links TRBV20-1 to TRBJ1-1; D may be TRBD1 (5 bases). V was clipped by 5 bases and J by 5 bases, with 21 bases between them. The CDR3 has 15 residues. Per germline, CDR1 DFQATT and CDR2 SNEGSKA (reference sequence). The CDR3 sequence is CSAPHQFRVGTEAFF. As DNA, the CDR3 is TGCAGTGCTCCTCATCAATTCAGGGTGGGGACTGAAGCTTTCTTT.

A few counts support this clonotype. CDR3 residues: CASSQVAGDRAGNTIYF. DNA of the CDR3: TGCGCCAGCAGCCAAGTCGCGGGGGACCGTGCTGGAAACACCATATATTTT. The chain is built from TRBV4-1 and TRBJ1-3, with D possibly matching TRBD1 (5 bases). The CDR3 is 17 amino acids. V was clipped by 1 base and J by 2 bases, with 15 bases between them. Per germline, CDR1 MGHRA and CDR2 YSYEKL.

This clonotype was recorded a few times. The J gene is TRBJ2-5, the V gene TRBV7-3; 11 bases match TRBD2. The CDR3 extends over 16 amino acids. Unmatched junction bases numbered 14, after V lost 5 bases and J lost 9 bases. Germline V gene sequence: CDR1 SGHTA, CDR2 FQGTGA. As DNA, the CDR3 is TGTGCCAGCAGCACGAAGGGACTAGCGGCCGGCGAGGCCCAGTACTTC. Amino acids: CASSTKGLAAGEAQYF. The full variable domain, with the rest looked up from reference TRBV7-3 and TRBJ2-5, is GAGVSQTPSNKVTEKGKYVELRCDPISGHTALYWYRQSLGQGPEFLIYFQGTGAADDSGLPNDRFFAVRPEGSVSTLKIQRTERGDSAVYLCASSTKGLAAGEAQYFGPGTRLLVL.

This clonotype appeared a few times. The V call is TRBV7-6, the J call TRBJ2-1; 8 positions match TRBD2. Germline lookup yields CDR1 SGHVS and CDR2 FNYEAQ. The CDR3 sequence is 15 residues long. The V and J ends lost 1 base and 7 bases, in that order; junction bases with no gene match: 6. The CDR3 coding sequence is TGTGCCAGCAGCTTAGAGCAGGGACTAGAGAATGAGCAGTTCTTC. The encoded protein is CASSLEQGLENEQFF.

The chain combines TRBV6-8 with TRBJ1-1; 7 positions match TRBD1. Germline lookup yields CDR1 MNHGY and CDR2 SAAAGT. CDR3 length: 13 amino acids. J lost 5 bases, V lost 4 bases, and 4 bases had no gene match. CDR3 region: CASSFDRVTEAFF. DNA of the CDR3: TGTGCCAGCAGTTTTGACAGGGTGACTGAAGCTTTCTTT.

This clonotype has only a few counts. This chain joins TRBV2 and TRBJ2-7; 10 bases are a match to TRBD1. Trimming cost V 1 base and J 2 bases; bases outside gene matches: 2. Germline assignment: CDR1 SNHLY and CDR2 FYNNEI. This CDR3 has 15 amino acids. The CDR3 bases are TGTGCCAGCAGTGAAGGGACAGGGGGAACCTACGAGCAGTACTTC. This translates into CASSEGTGGTYEQYF. Based on the CDR3 plus reference TRBV2 and TRBJ2-7, the full variable domain is EPEVTQTPSHQVTQMGQEVILRCVPISNHLYFYWYRQILGQKVEFLVSFYNNEISEKSEIFDDQFSVERPDGSNFTLKIRSTKLEDSAMYFCASSEGTGGTYEQYFGPGTRLTVT.